The 18 T cell receptor beta chains below come from one sample, sequenced in a study of cytotoxic CD8 clonotypes in ibrutinib-treated CLL. TCRdb's table, derived via immunoSEQ multiplex PCR, lists solely in-frame clones and lacks some. The table has about 300,000 clones, roughly four fifths seen once. The input for sequencing was PBMCs, taken at disease progression, from a patient treated with ibrutinib. The receptors shown here come from a human donor with chronic lymphocytic leukemia.

J is TRBJ2-2 and V is TRBV4-1; D remains unclear. Trimming left V 4 bases short and J 7 bases short, with 16 bases between. The CDR3 is made up of 15 amino acids. Per germline, CDR1 MGHRA and CDR2 YSYEKL. The chain's CDR3 is CASSLSPWTGGELFF. CDR3 DNA sequence: TGCGCCAGCAGCCTAAGCCCCTGGACGGGCGGGGAGCTGTTTTTT.

The chain joins TRBV29-1 to TRBJ2-3, with D perhaps TRBD2 (6 bases). The germline V gene encodes CDR1 SQVTM and CDR2 ANQGSEA. This CDR3 region has 15 residues. V was trimmed by 7 bases and J by 5 bases, leaving 22 bases between them. As DNA, the CDR3 is TGCAGCGCGCGTTCGTGGGGACTGGTTGAAGATACGCAGTATTTT. Encoded protein: CSARSWGLVEDTQYF.

The chain uses TRBV5-1 and TRBJ2-1; a weak D match, TRBD1 (6 bases). V was shortened by 4 bases and J by 6 bases, with 14 bases between the two germline ends. CDR1 is SGHRS, CDR2 YFSETQ, per germline. The CDR3 sequence is 14 residues long. The DNA for the CDR3 is TGCGCCAGCAGCCAGACAGGTAATCGCAATGAGCAGTTCTTC. As protein: CASSQTGNRNEQFF.

The V and J genes are TRBV4-1 and TRBJ2-7, with TRBD1 matching 8 bases. This CDR3 spans 14 amino acids. Germline V gives CDR1 MGHRA, CDR2 YSYEKL. V gave up 1 base and J gave up 4 bases; unmatched junction bases: 3. The CDR3 DNA follows: TGCGCCAGCAGCCAAGTAGGACAGGGATACGAGCAGTACTTC. This encodes CASSQVGQGYEQYF.

The chain recombines TRBV18 with TRBJ2-1; 12 bases fit TRBD2. This CDR3 contains 15 residues. V dropped 4 bases and J dropped 4; count of bases not matched to a gene: 2. Germline lookup yields CDR1 KGHSH and CDR2 LQKENI. The CDR3 DNA reads TGTGCCAGCTCACGAACTAGCGGGGGGTACAATGAGCAGTTCTTC. Translating it yields CASSRTSGGYNEQFF.

A few counts support this clone. The chain is built from TRBV4-1 and TRBJ1-2, with TRBD1 matching over 8 bases. The germline gives CDR1 MGHRA, CDR2 YSYEKL. This CDR3 contains 15 residues. V dropped 1 base and J dropped 4; count of bases not matched to a gene: 5. CDR3 DNA sequence: TGCGCCAGCAGCCAAGTGGACAGGGCAAGCTATGGCTACACCTTC. Protein sequence: CASSQVDRASYGYTF.

The chain employs TRBV29-1 and TRBJ2-3, with D possibly TRBD2 on 6 matching bases. V lost 8 bases to trimming and J lost 7 bases, with 19 bases between them. CDR3 length: 13 amino acids. The germline V gene encodes CDR1 SQVTM and CDR2 ANQGSEA. Written as DNA, the CDR3 is TGCAGCAGCGCGGGACGGATGGTAAATACGCAGTATTTT. Translating it yields CSSAGRMVNTQYF.

The V and J genes are TRBV29-1 and TRBJ2-7; tentatively, D is TRBD2 (5 bases). The CDR3 extends over 14 amino acids. CDR1 is SQVTM, CDR2 ANQGSEA, per germline. Trimming cost V 5 bases and J 6 bases, with 20 bases left between them. CDR3 DNA sequence: TGCAGCGTTATGCTGACTACCACGGGGAGCGAGCAGTACTTC. This codes for CSVMLTTTGSEQYF.

This clone was counted only a few times. The chain combines TRBV6-1 with TRBJ1-2; D is perhaps TRBD1 (6 bases). The germline gives CDR1 MNHNS, CDR2 SASEGT. V dropped 6 bases and J dropped 10 bases, with 9 bases sitting between them. The CDR3 sequence is 10 residues long. The CDR3 loop reads CASRDRHYTF. CDR3 in DNA: TGTGCCAGCAGAGACAGGCACTACACCTTC.

A single count supports this clone. This rearrangement joins TRBV29-1 to TRBJ2-1; tentatively, D is TRBD1 (5 bases). The CDR3 contains 10 residues. Germline values: CDR1 SQVTM, CDR2 ANQGSEA. The V and J ends lost 6 bases and 6 bases respectively, with 6 bases between them. The CDR3 protein is CSVQGNEQFF. In nucleotides, the CDR3 is TGCAGCGTGCAGGGCAATGAGCAGTTCTTC.

The chain carries TRBV27 and TRBJ2-3; 7 nucleotides line up with TRBD1. Germline V lookup: CDR1 MNHEY, CDR2 SMNVEV (reference sequence). CDR3 length: 14 residues. Unmatched junction bases numbered 10, after V lost 5 bases and J lost 8 bases. DNA of the CDR3: TGTGCCAGCAGTACTTACAAGGACAGGATTACGCAGTATTTT. Translated: CASSTYKDRITQYF.

The V and J genes are TRBV4-2 and TRBJ2-7; TRBD2 might be the D (5 bases). V lost 1 base to trimming and J lost 3 bases, with 7 bases between them. The CDR3 spans 13 residues. In germline, CDR1 is LGHNA, CDR2 YNFKEQ. This CDR3 is CASSQVGDYEQYF. The CDR3 DNA reads as TGTGCCAGCAGCCAAGTCGGGGACTACGAGCAGTACTTC.

The chain links TRBV5-6 to TRBJ1-2; possible D gene TRBD1, 5 bases. This CDR3 has 13 amino acids. Trimming removed 6 bases at V and 7 bases at J, with 16 bases between. Germline values: CDR1 SGHDT, CDR2 YYEEEE. The CDR3 DNA reads TGTGCCAGCAACCGGCGGGGGTTTCCTGGCTACACCTTC. It translates to CASNRRGFPGYTF.

This clone has more than one count but fewer than ten. This chain joins TRBV9 and TRBJ2-2; 7 bases map to TRBD1. CDR1 and CDR2 (germline): SGDLS, YYNGEE. The CDR3 is 16 residues long. Trimming took 0 bases from V and 6 from J; bases not matched to a gene: 8. The CDR3 loop is CASSVGAGGRSGELFF. CDR3 nucleotides: TGTGCCAGCAGCGTAGGGGCAGGGGGACGTTCCGGGGAGCTGTTTTTT.

J is TRBJ2-7 and V is TRBV11-2; 8 bases agree with TRBD2. The CDR3 loop spans 15 amino acids. Germline V gene lookup returns CDR1 SGHAT and CDR2 FQNNGV. V lost 2 bases to trimming and J lost 2 bases; unmatched junction nucleotides: 5. CDR3 nucleotide sequence: TGTGCCAGCAGCTTAAGTAGCGGGGACCCCTACGAGCAGTACTTC. Translating it yields CASSLSSGDPYEQYF.

The chain uses TRBV25-1 and TRBJ2-1; no clear D. The germline CDR1 and CDR2 sequences are MGHDK and SYGVNS. Trimming pared 3 bases from V and 5 bases from J, leaving 2 bases between. The CDR3 length is 11 residues. The CDR3 DNA is TGTGCCAGCAGTGAGGACAATGAGCAGTTCTTC. As protein: CASSEDNEQFF.

V gene TRBV27 combines with J gene TRBJ2-7; D is perhaps TRBD2 (6 bases). The ends were cut back, 5 bases at V and 2 bases at J, with 16 bases in the middle. CDR1 MNHEY and CDR2 SMNVEV come from the germline V gene (reference sequence). The CDR3 is made up of 15 amino acids. The CDR3 spells CASSPWDSSAYEQYF. The CDR3 DNA reads as TGTGCCAGCAGTCCGTGGGACTCCTCCGCCTACGAGCAGTACTTC.

This clone was seen a few times. The V and J genes are TRBV27 and TRBJ2-1; 7 bases fit TRBD2. From germline, CDR1 is MNHEY and CDR2 SMNVEV (reference sequence). The CDR3 is 14 amino acids. V lost 4 bases, J lost 6 bases, and 6 bases stayed unmatched. The CDR3 protein is CASSYGLVGNEQFF. In nucleotides, the CDR3 is TGTGCCAGCAGTTACGGACTAGTGGGCAATGAGCAGTTCTTC.